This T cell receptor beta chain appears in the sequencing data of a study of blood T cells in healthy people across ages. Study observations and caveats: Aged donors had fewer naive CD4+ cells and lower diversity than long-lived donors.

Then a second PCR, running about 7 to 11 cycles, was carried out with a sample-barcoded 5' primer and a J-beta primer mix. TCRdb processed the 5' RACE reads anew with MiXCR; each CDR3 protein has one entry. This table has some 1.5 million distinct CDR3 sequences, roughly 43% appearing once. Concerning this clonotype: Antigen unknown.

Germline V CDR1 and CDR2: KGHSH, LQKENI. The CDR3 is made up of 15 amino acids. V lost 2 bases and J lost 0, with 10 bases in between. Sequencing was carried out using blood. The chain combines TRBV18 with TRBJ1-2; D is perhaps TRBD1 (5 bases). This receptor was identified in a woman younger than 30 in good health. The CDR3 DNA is TGTGCCAGCTCACCAGAAAGGGGAACTAACTATGGCTACACCTTC. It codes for CASSPERGTNYGYTF.